Listed below are T cell receptor beta chains from one sample, sequenced in a study of T-cell memory formation after mild COVID-19. TCRdb re-called the 5' RACE reads through MiXCR, storing one row per CDR3 protein. The data show roughly 170,000 distinct CDR3 sequences, roughly 20% seen once. Sequences were obtained from PBMCs or a T cell subset sorted from them (not recorded which). These receptors all come from a man between 18 and 35 years old who had mild COVID-19 (a few samples of this study predate the infection). Cell type and time point are not known. Both conserved end residues are part of each CDR3. Each record gives: CDR3 protein, CDR3 DNA, clone size, J gene, V gene, D gene. A D gene is named only where the DNA matches it firmly. Clone sizes are given selectively: once, few, many, or a class where the clone is expanded.

CASSKDGAYNSPLHF | TGTGCCAGCAGCAAGGATGGGGCCTATAATTCACCCCTCCACTTT | - | TRBJ1-6 | TRBV2 | -
CASSPPASTSGGYTF | TGTGCCAGCAGCCCCCCCGCGTCAACATCAGGGGGCTACACCTTC | few | TRBJ1-2 | TRBV7-2 | -
CSASRALDYGYTF | TGCAGTGCTAGTAGGGCGCTGGACTATGGCTACACCTTC | - | TRBJ1-2 | TRBV20-1 | -
CASSPGGDSNYGYTF | TGTGCCAGCAGCCCGGGTGGGGACTCTAACTATGGCTACACCTTC | - | TRBJ1-2 | TRBV5-4 | -
CASSSQGGAGAYNEQFF | TGTGCCAGCAGCTCCCAGGGTGGAGCGGGGGCATACAATGAGCAGTTCTTC | few | TRBJ2-1 | TRBV11-3 | TRBD2
CASTRAGSTDTQYF | TGTGCCAGCACCCGGGCCGGCAGCACAGATACGCAGTATTTT | few | TRBJ2-3 | TRBV6-2/TRBV6-3 | -
CASRATGDTDTQYF | TGTGCCAGCAGGGCGACAGGGGACACAGATACGCAGTATTTT | - | TRBJ2-3 | TRBV12-3/TRBV12-4 | TRBD1
CASSFSVPYNEQFF | TGTGCCAGCAGCTTCAGTGTCCCCTACAATGAGCAGTTCTTC | many | TRBJ2-1 | TRBV7-2 | -
CASSLGPYGTGELFF | TGTGCCAGCAGCTTAGGGCCATACGGCACCGGGGAGCTGTTTTTT | few | TRBJ2-2 | TRBV7-2 | -
CASRRQAGNQPQHF | TGTGCCAGCAGGAGACAGGCCGGCAATCAGCCCCAGCATTTT | once | TRBJ1-5 | TRBV6-2/TRBV6-3 | -
CASSQTSGGTDTQYF | TGTGCCAGCAGCCAGACTAGCGGGGGAACAGATACGCAGTATTTT | - | TRBJ2-3 | TRBV7-2 | TRBD2